This entry lists 17 T cell receptor beta chains sequenced from one sample in a study of T cells expressing NK-cell markers. From the 5' RACE reads, TCRdb lists one entry per CDR3 protein and no DNA. The sample's table shows approximately 550,000 distinct CDR3 sequences. The sequenced sample was blood T cells: a sorted CD56 or NKG2C T cell subset, CD4+ or CD8+ T cells, or bulk PBMC T cells (not recorded which). The receptors derive from a man younger than 35 in good health.

The rearrangement uses TRBV6-2 or TRBV6-3 and TRBJ1-2. The germline V gene has CDR1 MNHEY and CDR2 SVGEGT. CDR3 length: 14 residues. The CDR3 here is CASSPQEPYYGYTF.

The chain recombines TRBV6-5 with TRBJ2-2. This CDR3 has 15 amino acids. Germline V lookup: CDR1 MNHEY, CDR2 SVGAGI. This CDR3 reads CASRSRWTNTGELFF.

V usage is TRBV10-3 and J usage is TRBJ1-1. Germline V gene data show CDR1 as ENHRY and CDR2 as SYGVKD. The CDR3 sequence is 14 residues long. The chain's CDR3 is CAISTDRTEGEAFF.

The gene calls are TRBV4-3 and TRBJ2-7; as DNA is missing, the TRBD2 call by TCRdb cannot be tested. The CDR3 is 16 residues long. The germline CDR1 and CDR2 sequences are LGHNA and YSLEER. CDR3 amino acids: CASSLNGLAGGYEQYF.

The V and J genes are TRBV7-9 and TRBJ2-5. The CDR3 runs 14 residues. The germline CDR1 and CDR2 sequences are SEHNR and FQNEAQ (reference sequence). CDR3 sequence: CASSLWADQETQYF.

The chain links TRBV7-8 to TRBJ2-1; lacking DNA, the TRBD1 call made by TCRdb goes unchecked. The germline V gene encodes CDR1 SGHVS and CDR2 FQNEAQ. The CDR3 is 13 amino acids. CDR3 in amino acids: CASSRTRGNEQFF.

The chain carries TRBV20-1 and TRBJ1-1; the D call of TRBD1 rests on TCRdb alone, since no DNA is present to check it. CDR1 is DFQATT and CDR2 is SNEGSKA in the germline V gene (reference sequence). The CDR3 is 14 amino acids. CDR3 amino acids: CSAATGGGSTEAFF.

The rearrangement uses TRBV5-1 and TRBJ2-1; TCRdb gives TRBD1 as the D gene, but with no DNA this cannot be confirmed. The length of the CDR3 is 16 residues. Germline V gene data show CDR1 as SGHRS and CDR2 as YFSETQ. This chain's CDR3 is CASSPLTGTGVNEQFF. Combining the CDR3 with reference TRBV5-1 and TRBJ2-1 gives the whole variable domain KAGVTQTPRYLIKTRGQQVTLSCSPISGHRSVSWYQQTPGQGLQFLFEYFSETQRNKGNFPGRFSGRQFSNSRSEMNVSTLELGDSALYLCASSPLTGTGVNEQFFGPGTRLTVL.

The V gene is TRBV29-1, the J gene TRBJ2-4; TCRdb proposes TRBD1, but this gene call is untestable without DNA. The length of the CDR3 is 13 residues. In germline, CDR1 is SQVTM, CDR2 ANQGSEA. The CDR3 loop reads CSAETQDWGIQYF.

The gene calls are TRBV6-5 and TRBJ2-1; TCRdb selects TRBD1, and the lack of DNA leaves this call unchecked. The CDR3 runs 15 residues. CDR1 MNHEY and CDR2 SVGAGI come from the germline V gene. The CDR3 here is CASRKTGGAYNEQFF.

The V gene is TRBV7-9, the J gene TRBJ2-4. Germline CDR1 and CDR2: SEHNR and FQNEAQ (reference sequence). The CDR3 runs to 12 residues. The CDR3 loop is CASSLRENIQYF.

The J gene is TRBJ1-5, the V gene TRBV7-2. The CDR3 spans 15 residues. The germline CDR1 and CDR2 sequences are SGHTA and FQGNSA. CDR3 protein: CASSLGPQNNQPQHF.

The V gene is TRBV15, the J gene TRBJ1-5; lacking DNA, the TRBD1 call made by TCRdb goes unchecked. The CDR3 runs 14 residues. CDR1 is LNHNV, CDR2 YYDKDF, per germline (reference sequence). The CDR3 loop is CATSGDIAVQPQHF.

J is TRBJ2-6 and V is TRBV9; checking the TCRdb D call of TRBD1 is not possible without DNA. CDR3 length: 18 amino acids. Germline lookup yields CDR1 SGDLS and CDR2 YYNGEE. The CDR3 sequence: CASSVGDRGNSGANVLTF.

The chain employs TRBV28 and TRBJ2-3; TCRdb's D call of TRBD1 is untestable without DNA. CDR3 length equals 16 residues. Germline CDR1 and CDR2: MDHEN and SYDVKM. Here the CDR3 reads CASSLSRTGGTDTQYF. The full variable domain, completed using reference TRBV28 and TRBJ2-3, is DVKVTQSSRYLVKRTGEKVFLECVQDMDHENMFWYRQDPGLGLRLIYFSYDVKMKEKGDIPEGYSVSREKKERFSLILESASTNQTSMYLCASSLSRTGGTDTQYFGPGTRLTVL.

The chain uses TRBV10-3 and TRBJ2-7; TCRdb proposes TRBD1, but this gene call is untestable without DNA. CDR1 is ENHRY, CDR2 SYGVKD, per germline. CDR3 length: 11 amino acids. CDR3 region: CAVTTGTEQYF.

This chain connects TRBV5-1 to TRBJ2-1. This CDR3 has 15 amino acids. CDR1 SGHRS and CDR2 YFSETQ come from the germline V gene. The CDR3: CASSLGPLGYNEQFF.